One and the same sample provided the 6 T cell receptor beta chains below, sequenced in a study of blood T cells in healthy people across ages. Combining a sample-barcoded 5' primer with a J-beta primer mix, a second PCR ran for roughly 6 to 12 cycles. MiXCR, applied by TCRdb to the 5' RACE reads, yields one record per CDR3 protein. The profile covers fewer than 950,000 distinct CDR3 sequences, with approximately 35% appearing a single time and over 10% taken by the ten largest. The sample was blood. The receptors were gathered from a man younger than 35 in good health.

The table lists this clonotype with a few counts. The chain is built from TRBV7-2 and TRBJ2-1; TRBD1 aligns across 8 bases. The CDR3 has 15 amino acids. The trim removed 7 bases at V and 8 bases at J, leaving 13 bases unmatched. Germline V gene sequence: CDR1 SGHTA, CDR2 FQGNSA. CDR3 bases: TGTGCCAGCACCTTCGGGGACAGGACAGGCGATGAGCAGTTCTTC. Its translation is CASTFGDRTGDEQFF.

The CDR3 DNA reads TGCGCCAGCAGCTTGAGCGGAATGGCAAATCAGCCCCAGCATTTT. It is translated as CASSLSGMANQPQHF. The chain couples TRBV5-1 to TRBJ1-5; D gene unclear. Germline V CDR1 and CDR2: SGHRS, YFSETQ. There are 15 residues in the CDR3. V was trimmed by 1 base and J by 4 bases, leaving 12 bases between them.

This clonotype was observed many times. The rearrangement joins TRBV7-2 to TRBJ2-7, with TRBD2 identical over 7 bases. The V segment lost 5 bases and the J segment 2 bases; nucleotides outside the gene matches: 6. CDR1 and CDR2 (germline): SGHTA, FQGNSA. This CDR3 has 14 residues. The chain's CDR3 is CASSPSGETYEQYF. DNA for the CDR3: TGTGCCAGCAGCCCGAGCGGGGAGACCTACGAGCAGTACTTC.

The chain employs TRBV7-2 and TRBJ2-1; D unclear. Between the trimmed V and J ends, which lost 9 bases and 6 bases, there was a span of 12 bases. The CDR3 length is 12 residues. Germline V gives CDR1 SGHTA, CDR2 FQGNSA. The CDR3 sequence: CASSRQFNEQFF. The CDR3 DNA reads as TGTGCCAGTTCCCGGCAGTTCAATGAGCAGTTCTTC.

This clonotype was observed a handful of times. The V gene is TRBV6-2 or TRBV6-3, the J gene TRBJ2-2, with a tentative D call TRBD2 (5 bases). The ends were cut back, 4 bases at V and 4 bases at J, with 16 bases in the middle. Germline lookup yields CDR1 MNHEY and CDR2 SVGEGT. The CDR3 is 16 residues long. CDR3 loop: CASSSAEVYLTGELFF. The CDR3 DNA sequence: TGTGCCAGCAGTTCAGCGGAGGTCTATCTCACCGGGGAGCTGTTTTTT.

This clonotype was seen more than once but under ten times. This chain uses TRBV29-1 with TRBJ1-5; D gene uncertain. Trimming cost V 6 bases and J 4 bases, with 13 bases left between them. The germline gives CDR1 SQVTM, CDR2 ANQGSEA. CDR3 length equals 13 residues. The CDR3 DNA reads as TGCAGCGTCCGAGGGTCGGGGAATCAGCCCCAGCATTTT. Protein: CSVRGSGNQPQHF. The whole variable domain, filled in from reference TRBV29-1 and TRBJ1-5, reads SAVISQKPSRDICQRGTSLTIQCQVDSQVTMMFWYRQQPGQSLTLIATANQGSEATYESGFVIDKFPISRPNLTFSTLTVSNMSPEDSSIYLCSVRGSGNQPQHFGDGTRLSIL.